The clone carrying this TCR beta chain was picked up many times. Its antigen is as yet unknown. The CDR3 is 18 amino acids. Germline V CDR1 and CDR2: SGHVS, FNYEAQ. V shed 4 bases and J shed 4 bases, with 20 bases lying between them. TCRdb used MiXCR to reprocess the 5' RACE reads, holding one entry per CDR3 protein. The table includes fewer than 85,000 distinct CDR3 sequences, around 12% detected once. The data are from a study of early T cells in non-severe SARS-CoV-2 infection. About the research overall: The study sequenced bulk RNA from unsorted whole blood, with chains unpaired.

Study-level findings and limits: VDJdb matching favored anti-spike CD8 responses, missing private and CD4 specificities.

The clonotype comes from an adult who was a healthcare worker with PCR-confirmed SARS-CoV-2 infection or an uninfected control (not recorded which). The sequenced material came from whole blood. The chain recombines TRBV7-6 with TRBJ2-6; a possible D gene is TRBD1 (6 bases). CDR3 loop: CASSYPRGLVRGANVLTF. For the CDR3, the DNA is TGTGCCAGCAGCTATCCAAGGGGGTTGGTTCGAGGGGCCAACGTCCTGACTTTC.